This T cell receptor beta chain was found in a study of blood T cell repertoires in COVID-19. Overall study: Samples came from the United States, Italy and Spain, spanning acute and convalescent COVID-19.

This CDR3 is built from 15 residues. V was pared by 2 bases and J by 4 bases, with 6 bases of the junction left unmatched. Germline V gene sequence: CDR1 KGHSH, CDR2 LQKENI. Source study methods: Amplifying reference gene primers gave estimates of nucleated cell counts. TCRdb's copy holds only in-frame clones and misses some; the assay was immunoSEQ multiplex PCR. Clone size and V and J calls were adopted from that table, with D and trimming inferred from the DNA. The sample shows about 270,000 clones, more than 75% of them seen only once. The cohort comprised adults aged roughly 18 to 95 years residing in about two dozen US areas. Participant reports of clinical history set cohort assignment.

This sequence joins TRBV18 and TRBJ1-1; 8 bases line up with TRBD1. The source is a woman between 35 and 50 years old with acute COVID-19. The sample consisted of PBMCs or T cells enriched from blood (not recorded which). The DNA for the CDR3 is TGTGCCAGCTCACCAAGCCCAGGGGGCATCACTGAAGCTTTCTTT. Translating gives CASSPSPGGITEAFF. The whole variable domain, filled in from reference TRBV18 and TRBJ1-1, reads NAGVMQNPRHLVRRRGQEARLRCSPMKGHSHVYWYRQLPEEGLKFMVYLQKENIIDESGMPKERFSAEFPKEGPSILRIQQVVRGDSAAYFCASSPSPGGITEAFFGQGTRLTVV.